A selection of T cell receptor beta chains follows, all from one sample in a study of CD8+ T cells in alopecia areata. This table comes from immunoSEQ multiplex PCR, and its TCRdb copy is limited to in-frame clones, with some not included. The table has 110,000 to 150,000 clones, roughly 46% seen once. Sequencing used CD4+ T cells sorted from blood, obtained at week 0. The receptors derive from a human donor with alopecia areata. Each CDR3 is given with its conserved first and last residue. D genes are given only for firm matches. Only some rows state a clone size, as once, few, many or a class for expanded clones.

CDR3: CASGLAGQETQYF
DNA: TGTGCCAGCGGCCTAGCGGGACAAGAGACCCAGTACTTC
V: TRBV7-9
J: TRBJ2-5
size: few
D: TRBD2

CDR3: CASSLFLLTGSGANVLTF
DNA: TGTGCCAGCAGTTTATTCCTCCTGACAGGCTCTGGGGCCAACGTCCTGACTTTC
V: TRBV27
J: TRBJ2-6
size: few
D: -

CDR3: CASSSRLNTGELFF
DNA: TGCGCCAGCAGCTCTAGACTGAACACCGGGGAGCTGTTTTTT
V: TRBV5-1
J: TRBJ2-2
size: many
D: -

CDR3: CSVEKGSRTQYF
DNA: TGCAGCGTTGAAAAGGGCAGTCGGACCCAGTACTTC
V: TRBV29-1
J: TRBJ2-5
size: -
D: -

CDR3: CASSQVTLTGELFF
DNA: TGTGCCAGCAGCCAAGTTACGCTAACCGGGGAGCTGTTTTTT
V: TRBV4-2
J: TRBJ2-2
size: few
D: -

CDR3: CASSLDTAQETQYF
DNA: TGTGCCAGCAGCTTAGACACGGCCCAAGAGACCCAGTACTTC
V: TRBV7-9
J: TRBJ2-5
size: -
D: -

CDR3: CSVDSDRDYGYTF
DNA: TGCAGCGTAGATTCCGACAGAGACTATGGCTACACCTTC
V: TRBV29-1
J: TRBJ1-2
size: -
D: -

CDR3: CASSQDGGGGGTQYF
DNA: TGCGCCAGCAGCCAAGATGGGGGAGGCGGGGGTACGCAGTATTTT
V: TRBV4-3
J: TRBJ2-3
size: -
D: TRBD2

CDR3: CAWSVQLINEQFF
DNA: TGTGCCTGGAGTGTACAACTAATCAATGAGCAGTTCTTC
V: TRBV30
J: TRBJ2-1
size: -
D: -

CDR3: CASGSRTNTGELFF
DNA: TGTGCCAGCGGTAGCAGAACGAACACCGGGGAGCTGTTTTTT
V: TRBV27
J: TRBJ2-2
size: -
D: -

CDR3: CASSYRGGGYTF
DNA: TGTGCCAGCAGTTACCGGGGGGGCGGCTACACCTTC
V: TRBV6-5
J: TRBJ1-2
size: -
D: -

CDR3: CAWSTSEKPPYEQYF
DNA: TGTGCCTGGAGTACTAGCGAAAAACCCCCCTACGAGCAGTACTTC
V: TRBV30
J: TRBJ2-7
size: -
D: TRBD2

CDR3: CASRSQFSDTQYF
DNA: TGTGCCAGCAGGTCACAGTTTTCAGATACGCAGTATTTT
V: TRBV28
J: TRBJ2-3
size: -
D: -

CDR3: CASSFSATEETQYF
DNA: TGCGCCAGCAGCTTCTCAGCTACCGAAGAGACCCAGTACTTC
V: TRBV5-1
J: TRBJ2-5
size: -
D: -

CDR3: CSGTENTEAFF
DNA: TGCAGCGGTACAGAGAACACTGAAGCTTTCTTT
V: TRBV29-1
J: TRBJ1-1
size: -
D: -